This T cell receptor (beta chain) comes out of a study of cytomegalovirus exposure and HLA in healthy donors. In the case of this clone: Antigen specificity is unknown.

PCR amplification relied on 60 Vbeta primers (plus 13 Jbeta primers). TCRdb's table, derived via immunoSEQ multiplex PCR, lists solely in-frame clones and lacks some. There are 50,000 to 55,000 clones in the sample; around 81% occur only once, and approximately 2.3% lies in the top ten. This CDR3 is built from 16 residues. Germline-derived CDR1 and CDR2 are SGHRS and YFSETQ. The V end lost 0 bases, the J end lost 3 bases, and 15 bases lay between the germline ends. Study results and limitations: Analysis performed later showed TCR beta chains linked to HLA being more clonally expanded than equally common others. The study reported that TCR beta sequences accurately predicted HLA-A and HLA-B alleles in most subjects. There were some public TCRs occurring in many donors, but most TCR sequences were rare.

The chain carries TRBV5-1 and TRBJ1-1; D remains unclear. This sequence originates from a boy between 5 and 17 years old in good health and CMV-seropositive. Sequencing input: PBMCs. The DNA of the CDR3 is TGCGCCAGCAGCTTGGATGGAACGGGGATGGACACTGAAGCTTTCTTT. Residues: CASSLDGTGMDTEAFF.